Presented here are 31 T cell receptor beta chains from one specimen sequenced in a study of CD8+CD57+ T cells in acquired aplastic anemia. Patients included in sequencing had previously demonstrated CD8+CD57+ cell expansion by flow cytometry. It was genomic DNA that served as the template for profiling TCR beta VDJ and CDR3. One entry per CDR3 protein results from TCRdb running MiXCR on the reads. The sample includes approximately 190,000 distinct CDR3 sequences, 48% of them seen just once. The specimen sequenced was sorted CD4+, CD8+, or CD8+CD57+ T cells (not recorded which) from PBMCs. The source of these receptors is a human donor with aplastic anemia.

In its sample, this clonotype was seen many times. The chain joins TRBV19 to TRBJ1-2; TRBD1 matches at 7 bases. The V gene's germline CDR1 is LNHDA and CDR2 SQIVND (reference sequence). The CDR3 covers 15 residues. Trimming cost V 7 bases and J 5 bases; bases outside gene matches: 13. The CDR3 sequence: CASNLRGTEAYGYTF. The CDR3 DNA is TGTGCCAGTAACCTCCGCGGGACAGAAGCATATGGCTACACCTTC.

This chain connects TRBV10-3 to TRBJ2-3; D is unresolved. Trimming removed 3 bases at V and 0 bases at J, with 7 bases between. This CDR3 region has 14 residues. Germline V lookup: CDR1 ENHRY, CDR2 SYGVKD. The CDR3 spells CAISDPLSTDTQYF. The DNA of the CDR3 is TGTGCCATCAGTGACCCGCTTAGCACAGATACGCAGTATTTT.

A single count supports this clonotype. This chain uses TRBV10-3 with TRBJ2-5, with a possible D match to TRBD2 (6 bases). In germline, CDR1 is ENHRY, CDR2 SYGVKD. This CDR3 is 15 amino acids long. With 10 bases removed from V and 5 bases from J, the gap between germline ends came to 23 bases. The CDR3: CASTSGGTAGETQYF. DNA for the CDR3: TGTGCCAGCACCTCCGGGGGAACGGCGGGGGAGACCCAGTACTTC.

The chain combines TRBV7-2 with TRBJ2-5, with D possibly matching TRBD1 (5 bases). The length of the CDR3 is 15 residues. The germline V gene encodes CDR1 SGHTA and CDR2 FQGNSA. The V and J ends lost 1 base and 5 bases respectively, with 14 bases between them. CDR3 DNA: TGTGCCAGCAGCTTAGGACCTCAGGGTCCCGAGACCCAGTACTTC. As protein: CASSLGPQGPETQYF.

The V gene is TRBV12-3 or TRBV12-4, the J gene TRBJ1-1, with 9 bases identical to TRBD1. With V trimmed by 3 bases and J by 0 bases, 14 bases remained unmatched. The length of the CDR3 is 19 residues. CDR3 sequence reads: CASSFPGTGQDLMNTEAFF. CDR3 coding DNA: TGTGCCAGCAGTTTCCCCGGGACAGGGCAGGACCTTATGAACACTGAAGCTTTCTTT.

The chain carries TRBV12-5 and TRBJ2-7; unclear D gene. The CDR3 contains 18 residues. Between the trimmed V and J ends, which lost 0 bases and 3 bases, there was a span of 21 bases. Germline CDR1 LGHNT, CDR2 FRNRAP. The chain's CDR3 is CASGLVLSPAPTFYEQYF. CDR3 DNA sequence: TGTGCTAGTGGTTTGGTATTATCCCCAGCGCCCACCTTCTACGAGCAGTACTTC.

The J gene is TRBJ2-2, the V gene TRBV2; a weak D match, TRBD2 (5 bases). The CDR3 has 15 amino acids. CDR1 and CDR2 from the germline V gene are SNHLY and FYNNEI. V lost 7 bases and J lost 4, with 16 bases in between. Here the CDR3 DNA reads TGTGCCAGCAAGGTGGAGGCGTCGGGCACCGGGGAGCTGTTTTTT. Translating it yields CASKVEASGTGELFF.

This clonotype was observed a few times. The J gene is TRBJ2-7, the V gene TRBV6-5; tentatively, D is TRBD2 (6 bases). With 4 bases removed from V and 4 bases from J, the gap between germline ends came to 20 bases. The germline V gene encodes CDR1 MNHEY and CDR2 SVGAGI. The length of the CDR3 is 16 residues. The CDR3 is CASSSGLLGRRYEQYF. DNA of the CDR3: TGTGCCAGCAGTTCCGGCTTGCTTGGGAGGCGATACGAGCAGTACTTC.

This clonotype was detected many times. The CDR3 loop is CASSLRLAGGEEQYF. CDR3 sequence (DNA): TGTGCCAGCAGCTTGAGACTAGCGGGAGGGGAAGAGCAGTACTTC. The gene calls are TRBV13 and TRBJ2-7, with 14 positions matching TRBD2. The V segment lost 3 bases and the J segment 7 bases; nucleotides outside the gene matches: 5. Germline V lookup: CDR1 PRHDT, CDR2 FYEKMQ (reference sequence). The CDR3 has 15 amino acids.

This clonotype was counted ten times or more. The chain is built from TRBV5-1 and TRBJ1-2, with D possibly matching TRBD1 (6 bases). Germline CDR1 and CDR2: SGHRS and YFSETQ. The germline V and J ends were trimmed by 0 bases and 5 bases, with 14 bases remaining between them. This CDR3 has 15 amino acids. CDR3 sequence: CASSLEVRTVYGYTF. In nucleotides, the CDR3 is TGCGCCAGCAGCTTGGAGGTCAGGACAGTTTATGGCTACACCTTC.

This clonotype was found many times. J is TRBJ2-7 and V is TRBV20-1; TRBD2 matches 8 bases. The junction had 17 bases not matched to a gene; V was cut back by 6 bases and J by 7 bases. The CDR3 contains 15 residues. The germline CDR1 and CDR2 sequences are DFQATT and SNEGSKA (reference sequence). The CDR3 DNA sequence: TGCAGTGCCCCCCACCCGGGACTAGAGTCGCGAGAGCAGTACTTC. It translates to CSAPHPGLESREQYF.

This chain links TRBV15 with TRBJ1-6; 9 bases fit TRBD1. The J segment lost 19 bases and the V segment lost 0 bases, leaving 4 bases of the junction unmatched. Germline V gene data show CDR1 as LNHNV and CDR2 as YYDKDF (reference sequence). The CDR3 consists of 12 residues. The CDR3 nucleotides are TGTGCCACCAGCAGAGAAGGACAGGGGAGGCACTTT. Translated: CATSREGQGRHF. Full variable domain (rest looked up from reference TRBV15 and TRBJ1-6): DAMVIQNPRYQVTQFGKPVTLSCSQTLNHNVMYWYQQKSSQAPKLLFHYYDKDFNNEADTPDNFQSRRPNTSFCFLDIRSPGLGDTAMYLCATSREGQGRHFGNGTRLTVT.

The chain joins TRBV19 to TRBJ1-1; 7 nucleotides line up with TRBD1. The germline V gene has CDR1 LNHDA and CDR2 SQIVND (reference sequence). Unmatched junction bases numbered 7, after V lost 9 bases and J lost 3 bases. The CDR3 contains 13 residues. CDR3 sequence (DNA): TGTGCCAGCTCGACAGGGTGGGACACTGAAGCTTTCTTT. Residues: CASSTGWDTEAFF.

The J gene is TRBJ1-6, the V gene TRBV7-2; perhaps TRBD1 as D (5 bases). The CDR3 length is 13 residues. From germline, CDR1 is SGHTA and CDR2 FQGNSA. The V and J ends lost 5 bases and 10 bases respectively, with 12 bases between them. DNA of the CDR3: TGTGCCAGCAGCGTGGCAGGGTACTCACCCCTCCACTTT. This translates into CASSVAGYSPLHF.

The chain links TRBV12-3 or TRBV12-4 to TRBJ1-5, with TRBD1 as a possible D gene (5 bases). V dropped 8 bases and J dropped 5 bases, with 19 bases sitting between them. The CDR3 has 15 residues. CDR3 in DNA: TGTGCCAGCTCGGTCGCTTCAGGGATATATCAGCCCCAGCATTTT. Translation gives CASSVASGIYQPQHF.

The rearrangement links TRBV7-8 to TRBJ1-2, with D possibly being TRBD1 (5 bases). With 5 bases removed from V and 5 bases from J, the gap between germline ends came to 12 bases. From germline, CDR1 is SGHVS and CDR2 FQNEAQ. CDR3 size: 13 residues. The CDR3 bases are TGTGCCAGCAGCGAGGGGTGGACATATGGCTACACCTTC. It encodes CASSEGWTYGYTF. The full variable domain, in which reference TRBV7-8 and TRBJ1-2 provide the parts outside the CDR3, is GAGVSQSPRYKVAKRGQDVALRCDPISGHVSLFWYQQALGQGPEFLTYFQNEAQLDKSGLPSDRFFAERPEGSVSTLKIQRTQQEDSAVYLCASSEGWTYGYTFGSGTRLTVV.

V and J are TRBV9 and TRBJ2-2; no clear D gene. Germline CDR1 is SGDLS and CDR2 is YYNGEE. The CDR3 length is 12 residues. The V end lost 7 bases, the J end lost 6 bases, and 10 bases lay between the germline ends. In nucleotides, the CDR3 is TGTGCCAGCGCCCGAATAGCCGGGGAGCTGTTTTTT. As protein: CASARIAGELFF.

As DNA, the CDR3 is TGTGCCAGCAGCTTAGGGGGACCGCTGTACGAGCAGTACTTC. Translating it yields CASSLGGPLYEQYF. The chain recombines TRBV7-9 with TRBJ2-7, with D tentatively TRBD1 or TRBD2 (5 bases each). The CDR3 is 14 amino acids. Trimming removed 1 base at V and 4 bases at J, with 11 bases between. Germline assignment: CDR1 SEHNR and CDR2 FQNEAQ (reference sequence). The whole variable domain, remainder taken from reference TRBV7-9 and TRBJ2-7, is DTGVSQNPRHKITKRGQNVTFRCDPISEHNRLYWYRQTLGQGPEFLTYFQNEAQLEKSRLLSDRFSAERPKGSFSTLEIQRTEQGDSAMYLCASSLGGPLYEQYFGPGTRLTVT.

Remarks on this clonotype: This may come from a read error, since a much larger clone is one base off. The rearrangement joins TRBV4-3 to TRBJ1-2; possibly TRBD1 for D (5 bases). CDR1 and CDR2 (germline): LGHNA, YSLEER. The ends were cut back, 0 bases at V and 8 bases at J, with 13 bases in the middle. The CDR3 contains 14 residues. The CDR3 here is CASSQDRSPGGYTF. The CDR3 DNA reads TGCGCCAGCAGCCAAGATCGGAGTCCAGGGGGCTACACCTTC.

This clonotype was detected many times. The J gene is TRBJ2-3, the V gene TRBV20-1; possible D gene TRBD2, 6 bases. The CDR3 runs 14 residues. The V gene lost 6 bases and the J gene lost 1 base, with 14 bases spanning the gap. Germline assignment: CDR1 DFQATT and CDR2 SNEGSKA (reference sequence). The CDR3 DNA reads as TGCAGTGCCAGCAGTAGCGGCCGCACAGATACGCAGTATTTT. Translating it yields CSASSSGRTDTQYF.

The chain joins TRBV2 to TRBJ2-1; D unresolved. The CDR3 totals 13 residues. V was clipped by 3 bases and J by 9 bases, with 12 bases between them. Germline CDR1 is SNHLY and CDR2 is FYNNEI. In nucleotides, the CDR3 is TGTGCCAGCAGTGATCGATTTTCCAGTGAGCAGTTCTTC. It encodes CASSDRFSSEQFF.

This clonotype turned up a few times. This chain connects TRBV19 to TRBJ1-2; D gene unclear. Trimming took 6 bases from V and 4 from J, leaving 6 bases between them. Per the germline V gene, CDR1 is LNHDA and CDR2 is SQIVND (reference sequence). CDR3 size: 11 residues. The CDR3 reads CASRGSYGYTF. As DNA, the CDR3 is TGTGCCAGTAGAGGGAGCTATGGCTACACCTTC.

In its sample, this clonotype was seen many times. The chain links TRBV12-3 or TRBV12-4 to TRBJ1-1, with no clear D. This CDR3 has 16 amino acids. With 2 bases removed from V and 5 bases from J, the gap between germline ends came to 18 bases. The chain's CDR3 is CASSLYSRARGTEAFF. CDR3 DNA sequence: TGTGCCAGCAGTTTATACTCCCGGGCCAGAGGGACTGAAGCTTTCTTT.

The chain employs TRBV5-1 and TRBJ2-1, with a weak D call TRBD2 (6 bases). Trimming stripped 1 base from V and 1 base from J, with 9 bases between. CDR1 and CDR2 from the germline V gene are SGHRS and YFSETQ. The CDR3 is 15 residues long. The CDR3 spells CASSLSGLSYNEQFF. CDR3 sequence (DNA): TGCGCCAGCAGCTTGAGCGGGTTATCCTACAATGAGCAGTTCTTC.

This chain connects TRBV28 to TRBJ2-7; weak D call: TRBD2 (5 bases). The CDR3 sequence is 14 residues long. The V end lost 7 bases, the J end lost 0 bases, and 13 bases lay between the germline ends. From germline, CDR1 is MDHEN and CDR2 SYDVKM. The CDR3 loop is CASNSPSNSYEQYF. Here the CDR3 DNA reads TGTGCCAGCAATTCACCTAGCAACTCCTACGAGCAGTACTTC.

The chain carries TRBV19 and TRBJ2-7; D gene uncertain. There are 14 residues in the CDR3. V shed 0 bases and J shed 5 bases, with 11 bases lying between them. Germline-derived CDR1 and CDR2 are LNHDA and SQIVND (reference sequence). The CDR3 loop is CASSIDRSQNEQYF. The DNA for the CDR3 is TGTGCCAGTAGTATAGATCGAAGTCAGAACGAGCAGTACTTC.

This clonotype was counted only a few times. J is TRBJ2-5 and V is TRBV29-1; D may match TRBD1 or TRBD2 (6 bases each). The ends were cut back, 2 bases at V and 5 bases at J, with 15 bases in the middle. CDR1 is SQVTM, CDR2 ANQGSEA, per germline. The CDR3 has 14 amino acids. The CDR3 loop reads CSVELGGLAETQYF. The CDR3 DNA reads TGCAGCGTTGAATTGGGGGGCTTAGCGGAGACCCAGTACTTC. The variable domain in full, with the rest retrieved from reference TRBV29-1 and TRBJ2-5, is SAVISQKPSRDICQRGTSLTIQCQVDSQVTMMFWYRQQPGQSLTLIATANQGSEATYESGFVIDKFPISRPNLTFSTLTVSNMSPEDSSIYLCSVELGGLAETQYFGPGTRLLVL.

The CDR3 here is CSALIDRGGRETQYF. CDR3 coding DNA: TGCAGTGCCCTTATAGACAGGGGGGGGCGAGAGACCCAGTACTTC. The chain recombines TRBV20-1 with TRBJ2-5, with TRBD1 identical over 9 bases. This CDR3 contains 15 residues. Looked up from germline, CDR1 is DFQATT and CDR2 is SNEGSKA (reference sequence). V lost 6 bases and J lost 4; bases outside the gene matches: 12.

This chain uses TRBV7-2 with TRBJ2-1; D is undetermined. Trimming shortened V by 5 bases and J by 6 bases, and 11 bases separated the two germline ends. The CDR3 covers 13 residues. Germline loops: CDR1 SGHTA, CDR2 FQGNSA. The CDR3 region has the DNA TGTGCCAGCAGCCTTTATGTATCCAATGAGCAGTTCTTC. Its translation is CASSLYVSNEQFF.

The J gene is TRBJ1-1, the V gene TRBV24-1; maybe TRBD1 (5 bases). The CDR3 contains 13 residues. With 4 bases removed from V and 4 bases from J, the gap between germline ends came to 9 bases. Germline V gene data show CDR1 as KGHDR and CDR2 as SFDVKD. As DNA, the CDR3 is TGTGCCACCAGTGACCCAGGGTTCACTGAAGCTTTCTTT. This sequence encodes CATSDPGFTEAFF.

This clonotype was counted ten times or more. This chain links TRBV2 with TRBJ1-1; the match to TRBD1 covers 9 bases. CDR3 length: 16 residues. Germline V CDR1 and CDR2: SNHLY, FYNNEI. The V segment lost 4 bases and the J segment 0 bases; nucleotides outside the gene matches: 6. The CDR3, as DNA: TGTGCCAGCAGTGTAGGGACAGGGAGGATGAACACTGAAGCTTTCTTT. Encoded protein: CASSVGTGRMNTEAFF.